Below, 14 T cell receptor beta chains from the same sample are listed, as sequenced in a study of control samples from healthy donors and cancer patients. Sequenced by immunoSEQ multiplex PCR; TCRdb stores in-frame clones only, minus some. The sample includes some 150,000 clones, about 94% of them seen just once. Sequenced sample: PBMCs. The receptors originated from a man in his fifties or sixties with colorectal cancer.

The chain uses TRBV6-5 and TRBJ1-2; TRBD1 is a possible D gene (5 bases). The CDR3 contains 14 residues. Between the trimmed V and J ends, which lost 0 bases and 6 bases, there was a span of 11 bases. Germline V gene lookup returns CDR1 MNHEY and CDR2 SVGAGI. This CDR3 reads CASSYSTAMDGYTF. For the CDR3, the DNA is TGTGCCAGCAGTTACTCGACAGCTATGGATGGCTACACCTTC.

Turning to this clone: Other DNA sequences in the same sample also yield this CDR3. CDR3 sequence (DNA): TGTGCCAGCAGCCAAGGTATCTACGAGCAGTACTTC. Amino acids: CASSQGIYEQYF. The chain uses TRBV3-1 (or the pseudogene TRBV3-2) and TRBJ2-7; no definite D call. V lost 1 base and J 3 bases, leaving 4 bases between the germline ends. Germline V gene data show CDR1 as LGHDT and CDR2 as YNNKEL (reference sequence). The CDR3 totals 12 residues.

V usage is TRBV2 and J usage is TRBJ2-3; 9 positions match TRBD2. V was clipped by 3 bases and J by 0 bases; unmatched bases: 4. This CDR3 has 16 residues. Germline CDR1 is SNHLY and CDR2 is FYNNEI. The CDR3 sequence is CASSDGSGGSTDTQYF. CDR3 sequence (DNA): TGTGCCAGCAGTGACGGAAGCGGGGGGAGCACAGATACGCAGTATTTT. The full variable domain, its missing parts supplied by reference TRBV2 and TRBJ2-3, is EPEVTQTPSHQVTQMGQEVILRCVPISNHLYFYWYRQILGQKVEFLVSFYNNEISEKSEIFDDQFSVERPDGSNFTLKIRSTKLEDSAMYFCASSDGSGGSTDTQYFGPGTRLTVL.

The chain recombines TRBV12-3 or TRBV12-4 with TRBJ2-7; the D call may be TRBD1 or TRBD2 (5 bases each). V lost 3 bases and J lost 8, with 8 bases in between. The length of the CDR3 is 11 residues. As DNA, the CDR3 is TGTGCCAGCAGTTTCGAGGGGAAGCAGTACTTC. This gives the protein CASSFEGKQYF.

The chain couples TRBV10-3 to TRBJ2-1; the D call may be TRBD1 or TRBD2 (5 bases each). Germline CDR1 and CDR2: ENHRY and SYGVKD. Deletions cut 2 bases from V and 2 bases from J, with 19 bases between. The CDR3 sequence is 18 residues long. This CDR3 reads CAISEPTSLGTAYNEQFF. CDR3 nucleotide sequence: TGTGCCATCAGTGAGCCCACCTCGTTAGGGACGGCCTACAATGAGCAGTTCTTC.

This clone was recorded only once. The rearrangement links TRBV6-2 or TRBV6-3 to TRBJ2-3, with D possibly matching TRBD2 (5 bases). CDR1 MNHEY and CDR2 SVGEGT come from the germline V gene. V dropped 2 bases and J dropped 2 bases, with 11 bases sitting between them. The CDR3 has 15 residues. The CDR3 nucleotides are TGTGCCAGCAGTTACCGAGGGTTATCCACAGATACGCAGTATTTT. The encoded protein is CASSYRGLSTDTQYF.

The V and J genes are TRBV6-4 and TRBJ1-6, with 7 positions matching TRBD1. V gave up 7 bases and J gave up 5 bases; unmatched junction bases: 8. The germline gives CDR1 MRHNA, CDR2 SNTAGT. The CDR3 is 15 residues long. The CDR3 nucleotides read TGTGCCAGCAAAGGACGGGACAGTGATAATTCACCCCTCCACTTT. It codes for CASKGRDSDNSPLHF.

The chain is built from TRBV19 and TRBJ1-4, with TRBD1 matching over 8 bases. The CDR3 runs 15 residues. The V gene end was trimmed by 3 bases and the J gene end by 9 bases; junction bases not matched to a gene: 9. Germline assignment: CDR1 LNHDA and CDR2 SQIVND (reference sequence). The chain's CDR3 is CASSIRDRGRKKLFF. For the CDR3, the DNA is TGTGCCAGTAGTATCCGCGACAGGGGTAGGAAAAAACTGTTTTTT.

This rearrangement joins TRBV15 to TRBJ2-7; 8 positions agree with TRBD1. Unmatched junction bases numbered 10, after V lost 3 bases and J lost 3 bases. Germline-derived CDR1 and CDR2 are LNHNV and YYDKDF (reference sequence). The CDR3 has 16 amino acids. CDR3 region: CATSSRRQGSGYEQYF. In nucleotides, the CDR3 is TGTGCCACCAGCAGCCGACGACAGGGGTCCGGCTACGAGCAGTACTTC.

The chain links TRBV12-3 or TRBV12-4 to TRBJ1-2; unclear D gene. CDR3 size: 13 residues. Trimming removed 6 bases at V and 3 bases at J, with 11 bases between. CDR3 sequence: CASSSGRDYGYTF. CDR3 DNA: TGTGCCAGCAGCTCCGGGAGAGACTATGGCTACACCTTC.

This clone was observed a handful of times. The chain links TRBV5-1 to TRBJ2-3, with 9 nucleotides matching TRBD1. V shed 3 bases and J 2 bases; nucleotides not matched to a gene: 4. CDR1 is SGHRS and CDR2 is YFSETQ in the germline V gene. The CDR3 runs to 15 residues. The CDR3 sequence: CASSSGTGLTDTQYF. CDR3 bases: TGCGCCAGCAGCTCCGGGACAGGGCTCACAGATACGCAGTATTTT.

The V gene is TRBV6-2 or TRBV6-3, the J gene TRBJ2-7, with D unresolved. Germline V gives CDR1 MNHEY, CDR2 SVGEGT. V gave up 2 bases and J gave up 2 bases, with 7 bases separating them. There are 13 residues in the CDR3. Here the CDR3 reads CASSYNGPYEQYF. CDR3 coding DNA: TGTGCCAGCAGTTACAACGGGCCCTACGAGCAGTACTTC.

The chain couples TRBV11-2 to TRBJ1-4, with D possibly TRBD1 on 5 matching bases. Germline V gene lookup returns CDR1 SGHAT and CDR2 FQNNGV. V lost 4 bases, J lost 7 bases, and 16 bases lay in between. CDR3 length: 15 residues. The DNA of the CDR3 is TGTGCCAGCAGCTCTGCGGGGGGAAGGGGTGAAAAACTGTTTTTT. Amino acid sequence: CASSSAGGRGEKLFF.

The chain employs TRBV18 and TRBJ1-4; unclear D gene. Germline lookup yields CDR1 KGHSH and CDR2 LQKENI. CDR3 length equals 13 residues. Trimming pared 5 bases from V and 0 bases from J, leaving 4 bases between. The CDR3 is CASSGATNEKLFF. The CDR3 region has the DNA TGTGCCAGCTCAGGTGCAACTAATGAAAAACTGTTTTTT.